Following are 11 T cell receptor beta chains from one sample sequenced in a study of blood T cell repertoires in COVID-19. The method was immunoSEQ multiplex PCR; TCRdb's version includes in-frame clones alone and lacks a portion of them. The table shows about 190,000 clones, with roughly 80% occurring only once. Specimen: peripheral blood. The receptor source for this set is a man aged 60 to 75 with active or convalescent COVID-19.

The chain employs TRBV4-3 and TRBJ1-2; no clear D gene. Germline CDR1 and CDR2: LGHNA and YSLEER. V lost 0 bases, J lost 2 bases, and 10 bases lay in between. The CDR3 contains 15 residues. The CDR3 DNA reads as TGCGCCAGCAGCCAAGATCCAGAAACAAACTATGGCTACACCTTC. This gives the protein CASSQDPETNYGYTF.

The chain links TRBV5-1 to TRBJ2-2, with 8 bases that match TRBD1. With 6 bases clipped from V and 4 bases from J, the junction kept 5 bases outside the gene matches. Germline lookup yields CDR1 SGHRS and CDR2 YFSETQ. This CDR3 contains 14 residues. The CDR3 DNA follows: TGCGCCAGCATTCAGGACAGGGTCACCGGGGAGCTGTTTTTT. It translates to CASIQDRVTGELFF.

This chain uses TRBV10-3 with TRBJ1-2, with a tentative D call TRBD1 (5 bases). Germline loops: CDR1 ENHRY, CDR2 SYGVKD. Trimming left V 3 bases short and J 2 bases short, with 10 bases between. CDR3 size: 14 residues. DNA for the CDR3: TGTGCCATCAGTGACCCACAGGCGAACTATGGCTACACCTTC. Translated, it gives CAISDPQANYGYTF.

The genes are TRBV5-6 and TRBJ2-5; 7 bases fit TRBD1. Per the germline V gene, CDR1 is SGHDT and CDR2 is YYEEEE. The CDR3 is made up of 15 amino acids. The J segment lost 0 bases and the V segment lost 1 base, leaving 3 bases of the junction unmatched. The CDR3 reads CASSLIDRDQETQYF. CDR3 DNA: TGTGCCAGCAGCTTGATCGACAGGGACCAAGAGACCCAGTACTTC.

This sequence joins TRBV29-1 and TRBJ2-1; 13 bases map to TRBD2. The CDR3 is 12 residues long. CDR1 is SQVTM, CDR2 ANQGSEA, per germline. CDR3 region: CSRTSGSNEQFF. In DNA form, the CDR3 reads TGCTCGAGGACTAGCGGGAGTAATGAGCAGTTCTTC.

V and J are TRBV5-6 and TRBJ2-3; TRBD2 might be the D (6 bases). The V and J ends lost 4 bases and 0 bases respectively, with 12 bases between them. Germline-derived CDR1 and CDR2 are SGHDT and YYEEEE. This CDR3 is 15 amino acids long. The CDR3 coding sequence is TGTGCCAGCAGCCTCTCAAGCGGGAGCACAGATACGCAGTATTTT. It codes for CASSLSSGSTDTQYF. The whole variable domain, filled in from reference TRBV5-6 and TRBJ2-3, reads DAGVTQSPTHLIKTRGQQVTLRCSPKSGHDTVSWYQQALGQGPQFIFQYYEEEERQRGNFPDRFSGHQFPNYSSELNVNALLLGDSALYLCASSLSSGSTDTQYFGPGTRLTVL.

In this sample, this clone turned up a few times. This sequence joins TRBV19 and TRBJ2-2, with 9 bases matching TRBD1. V trimming: 4 bases; J trimming: 6 bases; junction bases outside the gene matches: 6. The germline gives CDR1 LNHDA, CDR2 SQIVND (reference sequence). The CDR3 has 15 residues. CDR3 nucleotide sequence: TGTGCCAGTAGTAATAGGGGACAGGGTTCCGGGGAGCTGTTTTTT. Translating gives CASSNRGQGSGELFF.

There are a few counts of this clone. J is TRBJ2-5 and V is TRBV27; 10 positions match TRBD2. V gave up 4 bases and J gave up 5 bases; unmatched junction bases: 4. CDR1 MNHEY and CDR2 SMNVEV come from the germline V gene (reference sequence). There are 14 residues in the CDR3. This chain's CDR3 is CASSSLSGRETQYF. CDR3 nucleotides: TGTGCCAGCAGTTCCCTTAGCGGGAGGGAGACCCAGTACTTC.

The rearrangement uses TRBV27 and TRBJ2-5, with 13 bases lining up with TRBD2. The CDR3 covers 17 residues. Trimming removed 3 bases from V and 1 base from J; junction bases left unmatched: 5. The germline V gene encodes CDR1 MNHEY and CDR2 SMNVEV (reference sequence). The CDR3 is CASSLYGTSGAQETQYF. The CDR3 DNA is TGTGCCAGCAGTTTGTACGGGACTAGCGGGGCCCAAGAGACCCAGTACTTC.

The chain joins TRBV20-1 to TRBJ2-2, with 11 bases aligning to TRBD2. Unmatched junction bases numbered 7, after V lost 5 bases and J lost 2 bases. In germline, CDR1 is DFQATT, CDR2 SNEGSKA (reference sequence). This CDR3 spans 16 amino acids. CDR3 sequence reads: CSAGVAGGPNTGELFF. CDR3 DNA sequence: TGCAGTGCTGGTGTAGCGGGAGGGCCAAACACCGGGGAGCTGTTTTTT.

The V gene is TRBV7-9, the J gene TRBJ1-4; D is unclear. The germline CDR1 and CDR2 sequences are SEHNR and FQNEAQ (reference sequence). The CDR3 runs 14 residues. Trimming pared 4 bases from V and 0 bases from J, leaving 6 bases between. The chain's CDR3 is CASSSEATNEKLFF. Here the CDR3 DNA reads TGTGCCAGCAGCTCAGAGGCAACTAATGAAAAACTGTTTTTT. Filled out from reference TRBV7-9 and TRBJ1-4, the complete variable domain reads DTGVSQNPRHKITKRGQNVTFRCDPISEHNRLYWYRQTLGQGPEFLTYFQNEAQLEKSRLLSDRFSAERPKGSFSTLEIQRTEQGDSAMYLCASSSEATNEKLFFGSGTQLSVL.